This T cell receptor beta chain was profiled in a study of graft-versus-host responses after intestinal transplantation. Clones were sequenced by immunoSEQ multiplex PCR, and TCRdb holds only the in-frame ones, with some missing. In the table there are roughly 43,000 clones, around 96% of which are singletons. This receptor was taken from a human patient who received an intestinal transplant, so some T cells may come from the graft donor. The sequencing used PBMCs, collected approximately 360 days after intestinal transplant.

The CDR3 here is CASNLSGGPKETQYF. For the CDR3, the DNA is TGTGCCAGCAACCTAAGTGGGGGACCGAAAGAGACCCAGTACTTC. The chain has TRBV5-5 and TRBJ2-5; D may match TRBD1 or TRBD2 (5 bases each). Per germline, CDR1 SGHKS and CDR2 YYEKEE (reference sequence). The CDR3 is made up of 15 amino acids. V was pared by 6 bases and J by 3 bases, with 18 bases between.